Below, 30 T cell receptor beta chains from the same sample are listed, as sequenced in a study of regulatory T cells in long-lasting Graves disease listed by TCRdb under 2021. This specimen's time point label, interpreted: newly diagnosed GD, antithyroid drugs for less than 3 months. For both TCR sequencing and RNA sequencing, RNA was extracted from PBMCs using TRIzol. Libraries were built with multiplex PCR. For sequencing, an Illumina HiSeq 4000 was employed. iRepertoire HTBI primers and Arm-PCR amplification of CDR3 regions were used to construct TCR beta libraries. Clones were called with MiXCR by TCRdb after fastp trimmed the public reads at Q25, and only in-frame beta chains were retained. Rows with a matching CDR3 protein are joined into one entry that keeps the most common DNA and genes. This sample holds about 440,000 distinct CDR3 sequences; under 15% were observed only once. Jointly, the top ten make up 16% of the sample.

This sample also appeared in a second study, on T cells in Graves' hyperthyroidism and ophthalmopathy.

Material: peripheral blood mononuclear cells (PBMCs), obtained at new diagnosis, from a patient treated with antithyroid drugs. These receptors all come from a woman younger than 45 with Graves disease. Donor details come from another sample of the same person, matched by shared clones.

This chain links TRBV5-4 with TRBJ2-1; possible D gene TRBD2, 5 bases. Looked up from germline, CDR1 is SGHNT and CDR2 is YYREEE (reference sequence). The CDR3 length is 14 residues. V was cut by 0 bases and J by 5 bases, with 9 bases left in between. The CDR3 region has the DNA TGTGCCAGCAGCTTGGGAGGGAGCGACAATGAGCAGTTCTTC. It codes for CASSLGGSDNEQFF. The whole variable domain, filled in from reference TRBV5-4 and TRBJ2-1, reads ETGVTQSPTHLIKTRGQQVTLRCSSQSGHNTVSWYQQALGQGPQFIFQYYREEENGRGNFPPRFSGLQFPNYSSELNVNALELDDSALYLCASSLGGSDNEQFFGPGTRLTVL.

With respect to this clonotype: With a much larger clone just one base away, this may be a read error. The chain links TRBV20-1 to TRBJ2-3, with D unclear. The J call could be wrong; TRBJ1-5 is a better fit for the DNA end. Germline V gene data show CDR1 as DFQATT and CDR2 as SNEGSKA (reference sequence). The CDR3 sequence is 15 residues long. This CDR3 is CSGEGLAGAPDTQHF. The CDR3 DNA reads TGCAGTGGAGAGGGCCTAGCGGGAGCCCCAGATACGCAGCATTTT.

In the case of this clonotype: One base away lies a much larger clone, so this may be a sequencing read error. The chain couples TRBV20-1 to TRBJ2-1; 10 nucleotides match TRBD2. V shed 0 bases and J 10 bases; nucleotides not matched to a gene: 15. This CDR3 region has 17 residues. From germline, CDR1 is DFQATT and CDR2 SNEGSKA (reference sequence). CDR3 amino acids: CSARDPSGSPVVYEQFF. In DNA, the CDR3 is TGCAGTGCTAGAGATCCTAGCGGGAGTCCTGTCGTCTACGAGCAGTTCTTC.

There are a few counts of this clonotype. V usage is TRBV19 and J usage is TRBJ1-1; D perhaps matches TRBD1 (5 bases). The V end was cut by 1 base, the J end by 5 bases, with 14 bases between. Germline V gene sequence: CDR1 LNHDA, CDR2 SQIVND (reference sequence). The CDR3 has 15 amino acids. Here the CDR3 reads CASSIVWGGGTEAFF. In nucleotides, the CDR3 is TGTGCCAGTAGTATAGTGTGGGGTGGGGGAACTGAAGCTTTCTTT.

The J gene is TRBJ1-4, the V gene TRBV20-1; 7 bases are shared with TRBD1. The trim removed 0 bases at V and 4 bases at J, leaving 8 bases unmatched. There are 16 residues in the CDR3. Germline assignment: CDR1 DFQATT and CDR2 SNEGSKA (reference sequence). The chain's CDR3 is CSARDRYRDSNEKLFF. The CDR3 DNA sequence: TGCAGTGCTAGAGATAGGTACCGGGACAGTAATGAAAAACTGTTTTTT.

This chain uses TRBV6-4 with TRBJ1-3, with D maybe TRBD1 (6 bases). The CDR3 spans 21 residues. The V end lost 6 bases, the J end lost 1 base, and 31 bases lay between the germline ends. The germline V gene has CDR1 MRHNA and CDR2 SNTAGT. The CDR3 here is CASSGEQQGRFSPGSGNTIYF. As DNA, the CDR3 is TGTGCCAGCAGCGGGGAACAACAGGGACGGTTCTCACCTGGGTCTGGAAACACCATATATTTT.

Remarks on this clonotype: A single base separates this from a much larger clone, so it may be a read error. V gene TRBV27 combines with J gene TRBJ1-5; D may be TRBD1 (6 bases). V dropped 6 bases and J dropped 0 bases, with 15 bases sitting between them. The CDR3 extends over 16 amino acids. CDR1 and CDR2 from the germline V gene are MNHEY and SMNVEV (reference sequence). This chain's CDR3 is CASSPGHSNSNQPQHF. DNA of the CDR3: TGTGCCAGCAGCCCGGGACACAGTAATAGCAATCAGCCCCAGCATTTT.

The chain couples TRBV3-1 to TRBJ2-2, with 7 bases lining up with TRBD2. The V segment lost 1 base and the J segment 0 bases; nucleotides outside the gene matches: 5. CDR1 is LGHDT and CDR2 is YNNKEL in the germline V gene (reference sequence). The CDR3 has 17 residues. CDR3 residues: CASSQVAAGANTGELFF. In DNA form, the CDR3 reads TGTGCCAGCAGCCAAGTGGCGGCGGGGGCGAACACCGGGGAGCTGTTTTTT.

As for this clonotype: A much larger clone lies one base from this, so it may be a read error. The chain has TRBV6-2 or TRBV6-3 and TRBJ2-3; 10 nucleotides align to TRBD2. Trimming removed 4 bases from V and 3 bases from J; junction bases left unmatched: 7. Germline assignment: CDR1 MNHEY and CDR2 SVGEGT. This CDR3 comprises 16 residues. CDR3 bases: TGTGCCAGCAGTTTATCGGCTAGCGGGAGAACAGATACGCAGTATTTT. It codes for CASSLSASGRTDTQYF.

This clonotype appeared a few times. This chain links TRBV20-1 with TRBJ2-3, with unresolved D. The CDR3 covers 13 residues. V lost 0 bases, J lost 0 bases, and 4 bases lay in between. The germline V gene encodes CDR1 DFQATT and CDR2 SNEGSKA (reference sequence). The CDR3 here is CSARDPSTDTQYF. CDR3 DNA: TGCAGTGCTAGAGATCCGAGCACAGATACGCAGTATTTT.

This clonotype was seen ten or more times. The chain uses TRBV7-8 and TRBJ2-5; tentative D call: TRBD2 (6 bases). The CDR3 has 16 residues. V lost 3 bases and J lost 0, with 14 bases in between. CDR1 and CDR2 (germline): SGHVS, FQNEAQ. CDR3 sequence: CASSFNERAYQETQYF. Written as DNA, the CDR3 is TGTGCCAGCAGCTTTAACGAGCGGGCGTACCAAGAGACCCAGTACTTC. Drawing the rest from reference TRBV7-8 and TRBJ2-5, the complete variable domain is GAGVSQSPRYKVAKRGQDVALRCDPISGHVSLFWYQQALGQGPEFLTYFQNEAQLDKSGLPSDRFFAERPEGSVSTLKIQRTQQEDSAVYLCASSFNERAYQETQYFGPGTRLLVL.

The gene calls are TRBV28 and TRBJ2-7; TRBD1 aligns across 9 bases. The germline gives CDR1 MDHEN, CDR2 SYDVKM. The V gene end was trimmed by 6 bases and the J gene end by 3 bases; junction bases not matched to a gene: 12. This CDR3 comprises 16 residues. The CDR3 protein is CASSPTGTGISYEQYF. CDR3 sequence (DNA): TGTGCCAGCAGCCCCACCGGGACAGGGATCAGCTACGAGCAGTACTTC.

Ten or more counts support this clonotype. This chain joins TRBV12-3 or TRBV12-4 and TRBJ1-5, with 11 bases that match TRBD1. V trimming: 5 bases; J trimming: 0 bases; junction bases outside the gene matches: 6. The CDR3 is made up of 17 amino acids. This CDR3 is CASSTGTGGISNQPQHF. DNA for the CDR3: TGTGCCAGCAGTACCGGGACAGGGGGAATTAGCAATCAGCCCCAGCATTTT.

This clonotype has a count of ten or more. This chain joins TRBV20-1 and TRBJ2-1; 10 positions agree with TRBD2. The CDR3 extends over 17 amino acids. Germline lookup yields CDR1 DFQATT and CDR2 SNEGSKA (reference sequence). Germline trimming cut 4 bases from V and 2 bases from J; bases unmatched to any gene: 11. Here the CDR3 reads CSAMGTSAGPTYNEQFF. CDR3 nucleotides: TGCAGTGCTATGGGGACTAGCGCGGGGCCAACCTACAATGAGCAGTTCTTC.

This clonotype was seen repeatedly, ten times or more. DNA of the CDR3: TGTGCCTGGAGTGTATCCTGGAACACCGGGGAGCTGTTTTTT. Residues: CAWSVSWNTGELFF. The chain links TRBV30 to TRBJ2-2; D uncertain. Germline loops: CDR1 GTSNPN, CDR2 SVGIG (reference sequence). The CDR3 has 14 amino acids. Between the trimmed V and J ends, which lost 0 bases and 1 base, there was a span of 6 bases.

J is TRBJ2-4 and V is TRBV6-1; TRBD2 matches at 13 bases. This CDR3 contains 24 residues. The V gene's germline CDR1 is MNHNS and CDR2 SASEGT. The trim removed 1 base at V and 1 base at J, leaving 22 bases unmatched. CDR3 loop: CASSEGLLGLTSGRVGGAKNIQYF. CDR3 in DNA: TGTGCCAGCAGTGAAGGCTTATTGGGGTTAACTAGCGGGAGGGTTGGGGGGGCCAAAAACATTCAGTACTTC.

This clonotype was picked up many times. The chain combines TRBV2 with TRBJ2-7; 7 nucleotides align to TRBD1. V shed 4 bases and J 7 bases; nucleotides not matched to a gene: 7. The CDR3 extends over 13 amino acids. Per germline, CDR1 SNHLY and CDR2 FYNNEI. The CDR3 coding sequence is TGTGCCAGCAGTGCGACAGGGTTAGGGGAGCAGTACTTC. It specifies CASSATGLGEQYF.

This clonotype was observed at least ten times. The rearrangement uses TRBV24-1 and TRBJ2-1, with TRBD2 matching 11 bases. The CDR3 contains 17 residues. Germline V gene sequence: CDR1 KGHDR, CDR2 SFDVKD. With 4 bases clipped from V and 3 bases from J, the junction kept 7 bases outside the gene matches. The chain's CDR3 is CATSDRGLAADYNEQFF. In DNA form, the CDR3 reads TGTGCCACCAGTGACAGGGGACTAGCGGCCGACTACAATGAGCAGTTCTTC.

The CDR3 reads CASSLRTGLNTGELFF. CDR3 DNA sequence: TGTGCCAGCAGCTTAAGAACAGGGCTAAACACCGGGGAGCTGTTTTTT. The rearrangement links TRBV7-9 to TRBJ2-2; possible D gene TRBD1, 6 bases. Trimming pared 2 bases from V and 2 bases from J, leaving 12 bases between. The germline gives CDR1 SEHNR, CDR2 FQNEAQ (reference sequence). The CDR3 is 16 residues long.

This clonotype has only a few counts. The chain combines TRBV4-1 with TRBJ1-2; maybe TRBD1 (5 bases). CDR1 and CDR2 (germline): MGHRA, YSYEKL. With 1 base removed from V and 2 bases from J, the gap between germline ends came to 17 bases. CDR3 length equals 17 residues. CDR3 residues: CASSQGGVHGTNYGYTF. DNA of the CDR3: TGCGCCAGCAGCCAAGGGGGAGTCCACGGGACGAACTATGGCTACACCTTC.

About this clonotype: A read error may account for a junction end that differs from germline. The CDR3 sequence: CASSIGQGSSGANVLAF. DNA of the CDR3: TGTGCCAGTAGTATAGGACAGGGTAGCTCTGGGGCCAACGTCCTGGCTTTC. J is TRBJ2-6 and V is TRBV19; 7 bases match TRBD1. Germline values: CDR1 LNHDA, CDR2 SQIVND (reference sequence). This CDR3 has 17 amino acids.

This clonotype was found many times. This chain links TRBV24-1 with TRBJ2-5; D is uncertain. Germline V CDR1 and CDR2: KGHDR, SFDVKD. The ends were cut back, 3 bases at V and 4 bases at J, with 8 bases in the middle. The CDR3 loop spans 13 amino acids. CDR3 loop: CATSDGVAETQYF. The CDR3 DNA reads as TGTGCCACCAGTGATGGGGTAGCAGAGACCCAGTACTTC.

This clonotype was counted many times. The V call is TRBV11-2, the J call TRBJ2-1, with 10 bases that match TRBD2. Germline V gives CDR1 SGHAT, CDR2 FQNNGV. With V trimmed by 1 base and J by 15 bases, 6 bases remained unmatched. The CDR3 is 13 amino acids. CDR3 sequence (DNA): TGTGCCAGCAGCTTAGGAGAACTAGCGGGAATGTTCTTC. It codes for CASSLGELAGMFF.

This clonotype was seen more than once but under ten times. This chain joins TRBV29-1 and TRBJ2-1, with 8 bases identical to TRBD1. J was trimmed by 4 bases and V by 4 bases; bases with no gene match: 12. Germline loops: CDR1 SQVTM, CDR2 ANQGSEA. This CDR3 is built from 16 residues. The CDR3 sequence: CSVGGQGGLNYNEQFF. The CDR3 DNA reads as TGCAGCGTTGGAGGACAGGGTGGTTTAAATTACAATGAGCAGTTCTTC.

Many counts were recorded for this clonotype. V gene TRBV30 combines with J gene TRBJ2-3; D is tentatively TRBD1 or TRBD2 (6 bases each). The V end lost 4 bases, the J end lost 3 bases, and 17 bases lay between the germline ends. Looked up from germline, CDR1 is GTSNPN and CDR2 is SVGIG (reference sequence). The CDR3 extends over 15 amino acids. This chain's CDR3 is CAWTATGAKTDTQYF. DNA for the CDR3: TGTGCCTGGACCGCCACGGGGGCTAAGACAGATACGCAGTATTTT.

This clonotype was seen more than once but under ten times. The chain carries TRBV3-1 and TRBJ1-2, with D perhaps matching TRBD1 (5 bases). This CDR3 is 14 amino acids long. Germline CDR1 is LGHDT and CDR2 is YNNKEL (reference sequence). V lost 4 bases and J lost 6, with 15 bases in between. CDR3 DNA sequence: TGTGCCAGCAGCCCAGTGGGGGTAGGGAATGGCTACACCTTC. It encodes CASSPVGVGNGYTF.

This clonotype was seen many times. V usage is TRBV18 and J usage is TRBJ2-3; 11 nucleotides agree with TRBD2. CDR1 is KGHSH, CDR2 LQKENI, per germline. The length of the CDR3 is 15 residues. V trimming: 3 bases; J trimming: 2 bases; junction bases outside the gene matches: 1. The CDR3 reads CASSPTSGITDTQYF. The CDR3 bases are TGTGCCAGCTCACCGACTAGCGGGATCACAGATACGCAGTATTTT. The entire variable domain, with the rest obtained from reference TRBV18 and TRBJ2-3, is as follows: NAGVMQNPRHLVRRRGQEARLRCSPMKGHSHVYWYRQLPEEGLKFMVYLQKENIIDESGMPKERFSAEFPKEGPSILRIQQVVRGDSAAYFCASSPTSGITDTQYFGPGTRLTVL.

The sample holds many counts of this clonotype. The J gene is TRBJ2-3, the V gene TRBV12-3 or TRBV12-4; 11 nucleotides align to TRBD2. The CDR3 spans 16 residues. With 4 bases clipped from V and 0 bases from J, the junction kept 3 bases outside the gene matches. The CDR3 sequence is CASSSWTSGSTDTQYF. DNA of the CDR3: TGTGCCAGCAGTTCGTGGACTAGCGGGAGCACAGATACGCAGTATTTT.

This clonotype occurred many times. The chain recombines TRBV30 with TRBJ2-7, with 8 positions matching TRBD2. The germline gives CDR1 GTSNPN, CDR2 SVGIG (reference sequence). The CDR3 totals 14 residues. Trimming removed 5 bases from V and 4 bases from J; junction bases left unmatched: 10. CDR3 coding DNA: TGTGCCTGGTCGGTGGCGGGAGGAACATACGAGCAGTACTTC. Its protein product is CAWSVAGGTYEQYF. Full variable domain (missing parts from reference TRBV30 and TRBJ2-7): SQTIHQWPATLVQPVGSPLSLECTVEGTSNPNLYWYRQAAGRGLQLLFYSVGIGQISSEVPQNLSASRPQDRQFILSSKKLLLSDSGFYLCAWSVAGGTYEQYFGPGTRLTVT.

This clonotype was counted many times. V usage is TRBV29-1 and J usage is TRBJ2-1; TRBD2 agrees at 9 bases. V shed 6 bases, J shed 5 bases, and the junction held 14 bases outside the gene matches. This CDR3 contains 16 residues. CDR1 SQVTM and CDR2 ANQGSEA come from the germline V gene. The CDR3 DNA sequence: TGCAGCGTCGCACTCCCCGGGACTAGCCGACACAATGAGCAGTTCTTC. Translation: CSVALPGTSRHNEQFF.